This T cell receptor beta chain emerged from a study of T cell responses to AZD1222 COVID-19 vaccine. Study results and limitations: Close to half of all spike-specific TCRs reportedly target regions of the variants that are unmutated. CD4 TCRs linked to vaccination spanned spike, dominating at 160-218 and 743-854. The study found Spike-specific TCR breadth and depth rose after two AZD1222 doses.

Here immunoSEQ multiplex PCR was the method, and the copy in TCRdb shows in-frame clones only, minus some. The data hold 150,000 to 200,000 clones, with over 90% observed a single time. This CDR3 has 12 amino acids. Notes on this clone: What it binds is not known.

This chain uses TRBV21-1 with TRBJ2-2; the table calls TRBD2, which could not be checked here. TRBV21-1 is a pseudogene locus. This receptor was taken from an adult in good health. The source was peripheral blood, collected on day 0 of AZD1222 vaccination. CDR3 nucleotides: TGTGCAACGGAGATGAACACCGGGGAGCTGTTTTTT. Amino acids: CATEMNTGELFF.